This T cell receptor (beta chain) was identified in a study of blood T cell repertoires in COVID-19. In the study overall: The United States, Italy and Spain were the sources of the acute and convalescent COVID-19 samples. In each case, the material was cDNA or gDNA derived from T cells, B-cell-depleted T cells, or PBMCs.

Authors' analysis steps: By means of reference gene primer amplification, nucleated cell counts were estimated. Generated by immunoSEQ multiplex PCR, the TCRdb table keeps only in-frame clones and is missing some. That table gives V, J and clone size, and the DNA gave D and trimming. The table lists fewer than 350,000 clones, about 82% of them singletons. Germline V gene lookup returns CDR1 SGHVS and CDR2 FQNEAQ. With 1 base removed from V and 0 bases from J, the gap between germline ends came to 7 bases. The CDR3 totals 16 residues. The chain is built from TRBV7-8 and TRBJ1-6; no definite D call. The material sequenced was peripheral blood. The TCR was taken from a human donor in a cohort sampled during active COVID-19. In DNA form, the CDR3 reads TGTGCCAGCAGCTTAGGGTCGAGCTCCTATAATTCACCCCTCCACTTT. This gives the protein CASSLGSSSYNSPLHF. The full variable domain, its missing parts supplied by reference TRBV7-8 and TRBJ1-6, is GAGVSQSPRYKVAKRGQDVALRCDPISGHVSLFWYQQALGQGPEFLTYFQNEAQLDKSGLPSDRFFAERPEGSVSTLKIQRTQQEDSAVYLCASSLGSSSYNSPLHFGNGTRLTVT.